The 9 T cell receptor beta chains presented below share a single source sample, sequenced in a study of human T cells and chemical hapten exposure. TCRdb reprocessed the RACE reads with MiXCR, giving one entry per CDR3 protein. Of just over 350,000 distinct CDR3 sequences detected, nearly 6.5% appear once; the ten largest clones hold about 5.4%. Time point indicated: patch test 2, 6 weeks after DPC sensitization. Treatment defined: therapeutic diphenylcyclopropenone sensitization with weekly scalp DPC. The specimen comprised whole blood, sampled in connection with sensitization to the hapten diphenylcyclopropenone (DPC). The receptors were sampled from a woman aged 18-29 years with alopecia areata. Some clones in this sample may be carry-over from other donors' samples.

This chain connects TRBV12-3 or TRBV12-4 to TRBJ2-3; a weak D match, TRBD1 (6 bases). Between the trimmed V and J ends, which lost 3 bases and 3 bases, there was a span of 16 bases. This CDR3 region has 16 residues. The CDR3 DNA reads as TGTGCCAGCAGTTTGGGGGCCTGGACGGTGACAGATACGCAGTATTTT. Protein: CASSLGAWTVTDTQYF.

This clonotype was seen a handful of times. The rearrangement joins TRBV6-6 to TRBJ2-7; D gene ambiguous. Trimming left V 5 bases short and J 6 bases short, with 14 bases between. This CDR3 contains 13 residues. CDR1 and CDR2 (germline): MNHNY, SVGAGI (reference sequence). The CDR3 sequence is CASSKPPEGEQYF. The CDR3 bases are TGTGCCAGCAGTAAACCGCCCGAAGGCGAGCAGTACTTC.

This rearrangement joins TRBV6-2 or TRBV6-3 to TRBJ2-5; no definite D call. Trimming left V 4 bases short and J 5 bases short, with 8 bases between. This CDR3 is built from 12 residues. Germline CDR1 MNHEY, CDR2 SVGEGT. Here the CDR3 reads CASSFMVETQYF. Here the CDR3 DNA reads TGTGCCAGCAGTTTTATGGTGGAGACCCAGTACTTC.

The chain recombines TRBV10-3 with TRBJ2-7; 7 bases align to TRBD1. J gave up 12 bases and V 3 bases, and 5 bases lay outside the gene matches. Per the germline V gene, CDR1 is ENHRY and CDR2 is SYGVKD. CDR3 length equals 11 residues. The CDR3 is CAISDGTVGYF. As DNA, the CDR3 is TGTGCCATCAGTGACGGGACAGTTGGGTACTTC.

This clonotype was observed many times. The chain carries TRBV9 and TRBJ2-3; no clear D. V shed 0 bases and J shed 4 bases, with 9 bases lying between them. The germline V gene has CDR1 SGDLS and CDR2 YYNGEE. This CDR3 is 14 amino acids long. CDR3 sequence (DNA): TGTGCCAGCAGCGTAGGAAATAGCCCAGATACGCAGTATTTT. This encodes CASSVGNSPDTQYF.

This clonotype was detected a few times. The V and J genes are TRBV20-1 and TRBJ2-3; D is perhaps TRBD1 or TRBD2 (6 bases each). Germline lookup yields CDR1 DFQATT and CDR2 SNEGSKA (reference sequence). This CDR3 spans 13 amino acids. Trimming stripped 3 bases from V and 6 bases from J, with 13 bases between. This chain's CDR3 is CSARGGAIDTQYF. In nucleotides, the CDR3 is TGCAGTGCTAGGGGGGGCGCAATCGATACGCAGTATTTT.

This clonotype appeared many times. This chain uses TRBV9 with TRBJ1-5, with no clear D. CDR3 size: 15 residues. Germline assignment: CDR1 SGDLS and CDR2 YYNGEE. Trimming cost V 0 bases and J 1 base, with 8 bases left between them. The CDR3 loop reads CASSVGVESNQPQHF. The CDR3, as DNA: TGTGCCAGCAGCGTAGGAGTAGAGAGCAATCAGCCCCAGCATTTT.

V is TRBV12-3 or TRBV12-4 and J is TRBJ2-7; the match to TRBD1 covers 7 bases. V was clipped by 5 bases and J by 6 bases; unmatched bases: 4. This CDR3 has 12 amino acids. In nucleotides, the CDR3 is TGTGCCAGCAGTCACAGGGGTTCCGAGCAGTACTTC. Protein sequence: CASSHRGSEQYF.

The chain links TRBV20-1 to TRBJ2-7; D is unresolved. The CDR3 has 14 residues. Per germline, CDR1 DFQATT and CDR2 SNEGSKA (reference sequence). The germline V and J ends were trimmed by 6 bases and 2 bases, with 17 bases remaining between them. The CDR3, as DNA: TGCAGTGCATCACCCCCCACTGGGGCCTACGAGCAGTACTTC. It is translated as CSASPPTGAYEQYF.